A selection of T cell receptor beta chains follows, all from one sample in a study of blood T cell repertoires in COVID-19. The method was immunoSEQ multiplex PCR; TCRdb's version includes in-frame clones alone and lacks a portion of them. The data hold some 38,000 clones, with approximately 86% observed a single time. Source material: peripheral blood. Every receptor here comes from a man aged 50-59 years with active COVID-19. Both conserved end residues are part of each CDR3. The order of the fields is clone size, D gene, J gene, V gene, CDR3 protein, CDR3 DNA. The D gene is left open where the match is weak. Clone size, where shown, is once, few, many, or a class for clones that have expanded.

clone size: -
D gene: -
J gene: TRBJ2-2
V gene: TRBV3-1/TRBV3-2
CDR3 protein: CASSRGVAGELFF
CDR3 DNA: TGTGCCAGCAGCCGGGGGGTTGCCGGGGAGCTGTTTTTT

clone size: -
D gene: -
J gene: TRBJ1-4
V gene: TRBV28
CDR3 protein: CASSRGGSDLLRYEKLFF
CDR3 DNA: TGTGCCAGCAGCCGGGGGGGATCCGACCTCCTTAGATATGAAAAACTGTTTTTT

clone size: -
D gene: -
J gene: TRBJ1-2
V gene: TRBV7-2
CDR3 protein: CASSLSGVEGSYTF
CDR3 DNA: TGTGCCAGCAGCTTATCGGGCGTGGAGGGGAGCTACACCTTC

clone size: -
D gene: -
J gene: TRBJ2-7
V gene: TRBV7-2
CDR3 protein: CASSFFDRAYEQYF
CDR3 DNA: TGTGCCAGCAGCTTTTTCGACAGAGCCTACGAGCAGTACTTC

clone size: once
D gene: TRBD1
J gene: TRBJ1-6
V gene: TRBV5-8
CDR3 protein: CASSLGQGYRSPLHF
CDR3 DNA: TGTGCCAGCAGCCTAGGACAGGGGTACCGTTCACCCCTCCACTTT

clone size: -
D gene: -
J gene: TRBJ1-4
V gene: TRBV2
CDR3 protein: CASSTGLSDEKLFF
CDR3 DNA: TGTGCCAGCAGCACGGGGTTGTCGGATGAAAAACTGTTTTTT

clone size: -
D gene: TRBD1
J gene: TRBJ1-4
V gene: TRBV18
CDR3 protein: CASSPGTGGLSEKLFF
CDR3 DNA: TGTGCCAGCTCACCCGGGACAGGGGGCTTGAGTGAAAAACTGTTTTTT

clone size: -
D gene: -
J gene: TRBJ2-7
V gene: TRBV6-6
CDR3 protein: CASSSGGLISYEQYF
CDR3 DNA: TGTGCCAGCAGTTCCGGGGGGCTAATCTCCTACGAGCAGTACTTC

clone size: -
D gene: -
J gene: TRBJ2-7
V gene: TRBV7-2
CDR3 protein: CASSHTSSEQYF
CDR3 DNA: TGTGCCAGCAGCCACACTAGCTCCGAGCAGTACTTC

clone size: -
D gene: -
J gene: TRBJ1-1
V gene: TRBV10-2
CDR3 protein: CASLLGGVGTEAFF
CDR3 DNA: TGCGCCAGTCTCCTGGGAGGGGTCGGCACTGAAGCTTTCTTT

clone size: -
D gene: TRBD1
J gene: TRBJ2-1
V gene: TRBV27
CDR3 protein: CASRPGQGLYNEQFF
CDR3 DNA: TGTGCCAGCAGACCGGGACAGGGGCTATACAATGAGCAGTTCTTC

clone size: -
D gene: -
J gene: TRBJ1-5
V gene: TRBV6-5
CDR3 protein: CASALRVGNQPQHF
CDR3 DNA: TGTGCCAGCGCCCTGAGGGTGGGCAATCAGCCCCAGCATTTT

clone size: -
D gene: -
J gene: TRBJ2-7
V gene: TRBV2
CDR3 protein: CASGTGLREQYF
CDR3 DNA: TGTGCCAGCGGTACAGGGCTGCGAGAGCAGTACTTC

clone size: -
D gene: -
J gene: TRBJ2-5
V gene: TRBV18
CDR3 protein: CASNPGPTKRETQYF
CDR3 DNA: TGTGCCAGTAACCCGGGTCCCACTAAAAGGGAGACCCAGTACTTC

clone size: -
D gene: TRBD1
J gene: TRBJ1-2
V gene: TRBV19
CDR3 protein: CASRPGTGYGYTF
CDR3 DNA: TGTGCCAGTAGACCGGGGACAGGTTATGGCTACACCTTC

clone size: -
D gene: -
J gene: TRBJ2-1
V gene: TRBV7-8
CDR3 protein: CASSLVGPGLYNEQFF
CDR3 DNA: TGTGCCAGCAGCTTAGTAGGGCCGGGACTCTACAATGAGCAGTTCTTC

clone size: few
D gene: -
J gene: TRBJ1-5
V gene: TRBV4-1
CDR3 protein: CASSLDSFGNQPQHF
CDR3 DNA: TGCGCCAGCAGCCTGGACAGCTTTGGCAATCAGCCCCAGCATTTT

clone size: -
D gene: TRBD1
J gene: TRBJ2-7
V gene: TRBV29-1
CDR3 protein: CSYTTGGRYEQYF
CDR3 DNA: TGCAGCTATACCACAGGGGGCAGATACGAGCAGTACTTC

clone size: -
D gene: TRBD2
J gene: TRBJ2-2
V gene: TRBV5-6
CDR3 protein: CASSFPSGGATGELFF
CDR3 DNA: TGTGCCAGCAGCTTTCCTAGCGGGGGGGCCACCGGGGAGCTGTTTTTT

clone size: -
D gene: TRBD1
J gene: TRBJ1-2
V gene: TRBV24-1
CDR3 protein: CATSDTTGYGYTF
CDR3 DNA: TGTGCCACCAGTGATACGACAGGGTATGGCTACACCTTC

clone size: -
D gene: TRBD2
J gene: TRBJ2-2
V gene: TRBV7-6
CDR3 protein: CASSPRISGGGNTGELFF
CDR3 DNA: TGTGCCAGCAGCCCCCGGATTAGCGGGGGTGGGAACACCGGGGAGCTGTTTTTT

clone size: -
D gene: -
J gene: TRBJ2-4
V gene: TRBV2
CDR3 protein: CASSPDRSSAKNIQYF
CDR3 DNA: TGTGCCAGCAGTCCCGATCGGAGCTCGGCCAAAAACATTCAGTACTTC

clone size: -
D gene: -
J gene: TRBJ2-3
V gene: TRBV5-5
CDR3 protein: CASSLTTPPYTQYF
CDR3 DNA: TGTGCCAGCAGCCTCACGACTCCTCCTTATACGCAGTATTTT

clone size: -
D gene: -
J gene: TRBJ2-5
V gene: TRBV21-1
CDR3 protein: CASSKGTSGAGTQYF
CDR3 DNA: TGTGCCAGCAGCAAAGGGACTAGCGGGGCGGGGACCCAGTACTTC

clone size: -
D gene: TRBD2
J gene: TRBJ2-5
V gene: TRBV7-8
CDR3 protein: CASSLSGGVGETQYF
CDR3 DNA: TGTGCCAGCAGCCTTAGCGGGGGCGTCGGAGAGACCCAGTACTTC

clone size: -
D gene: TRBD1
J gene: TRBJ1-6
V gene: TRBV2
CDR3 protein: CASRPGQGLSSYNSPLHF
CDR3 DNA: TGTGCCAGCAGGCCGGGACAGGGTCTGTCCTCCTATAATTCACCCCTCCACTTT

clone size: -
D gene: -
J gene: TRBJ1-1
V gene: TRBV7-8
CDR3 protein: CASSFWQGSTEAFF
CDR3 DNA: TGTGCCAGCAGCTTTTGGCAGGGGAGTACTGAAGCTTTCTTT

clone size: -
D gene: -
J gene: TRBJ2-7
V gene: TRBV5-5
CDR3 protein: CASSFRTGPGLKAYEQYF
CDR3 DNA: TGTGCCAGCAGCTTCCGAACCGGCCCGGGTTTGAAGGCCTACGAGCAGTACTTC

clone size: -
D gene: TRBD1
J gene: TRBJ2-1
V gene: TRBV6-2/TRBV6-3
CDR3 protein: CASSHRGAYNEQFF
CDR3 DNA: TGTGCCAGCAGCCACAGGGGGGCCTACAATGAGCAGTTCTTC

clone size: -
D gene: -
J gene: TRBJ1-5
V gene: TRBV4-1
CDR3 protein: CASSQDSGHQPQHF
CDR3 DNA: TGCGCCAGCAGCCAAGATTCAGGCCATCAGCCCCAGCATTTT